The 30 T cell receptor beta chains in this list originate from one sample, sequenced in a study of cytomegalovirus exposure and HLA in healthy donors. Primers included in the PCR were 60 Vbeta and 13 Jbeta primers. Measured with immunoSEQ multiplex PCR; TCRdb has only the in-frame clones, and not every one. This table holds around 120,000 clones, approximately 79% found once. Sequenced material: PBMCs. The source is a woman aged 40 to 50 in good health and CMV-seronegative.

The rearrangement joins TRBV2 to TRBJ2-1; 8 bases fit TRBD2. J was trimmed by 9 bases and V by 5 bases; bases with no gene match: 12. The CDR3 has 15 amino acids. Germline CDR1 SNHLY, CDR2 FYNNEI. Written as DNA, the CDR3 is TGTGCCAGCAGTACACCGGGACTAGGAGAAAGTGAGCAGTTCTTC. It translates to CASSTPGLGESEQFF.

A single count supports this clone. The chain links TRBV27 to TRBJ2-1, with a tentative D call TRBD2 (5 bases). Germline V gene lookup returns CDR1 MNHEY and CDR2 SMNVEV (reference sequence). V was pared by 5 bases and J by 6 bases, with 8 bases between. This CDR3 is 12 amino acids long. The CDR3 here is CASSPAGNEQFF. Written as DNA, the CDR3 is TGTGCCAGCAGTCCCGCGGGCAATGAGCAGTTCTTC.

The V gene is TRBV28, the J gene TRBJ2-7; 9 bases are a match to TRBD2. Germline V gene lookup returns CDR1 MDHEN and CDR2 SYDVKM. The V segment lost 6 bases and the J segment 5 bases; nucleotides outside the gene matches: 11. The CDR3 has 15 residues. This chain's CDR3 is CASSTRGAGGHEQYF. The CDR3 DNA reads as TGTGCCAGCAGCACCCGGGGAGCGGGAGGCCACGAGCAGTACTTC.

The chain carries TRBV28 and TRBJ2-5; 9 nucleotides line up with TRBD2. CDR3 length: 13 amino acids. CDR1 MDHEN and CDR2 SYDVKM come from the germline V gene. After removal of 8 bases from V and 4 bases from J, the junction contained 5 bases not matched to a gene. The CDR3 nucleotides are TGTGCCAGCCGGAGCGGGGGGCTAGAGACCCAGTACTTC. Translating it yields CASRSGGLETQYF.

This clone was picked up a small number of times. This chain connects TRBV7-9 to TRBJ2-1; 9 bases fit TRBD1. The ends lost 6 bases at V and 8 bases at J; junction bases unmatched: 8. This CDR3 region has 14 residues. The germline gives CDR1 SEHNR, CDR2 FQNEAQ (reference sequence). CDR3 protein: CASRPGQGEDEQFF. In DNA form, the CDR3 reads TGTGCCAGCAGACCGGGACAGGGAGAGGATGAGCAGTTCTTC.

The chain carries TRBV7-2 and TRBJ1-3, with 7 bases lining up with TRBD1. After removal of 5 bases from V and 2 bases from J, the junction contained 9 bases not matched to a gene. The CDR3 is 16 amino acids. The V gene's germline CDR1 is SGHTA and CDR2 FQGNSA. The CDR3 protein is CASSRGDRMTGNTIYF. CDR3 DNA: TGTGCCAGCAGCAGGGGGGACAGAATGACTGGAAACACCATATATTTT.

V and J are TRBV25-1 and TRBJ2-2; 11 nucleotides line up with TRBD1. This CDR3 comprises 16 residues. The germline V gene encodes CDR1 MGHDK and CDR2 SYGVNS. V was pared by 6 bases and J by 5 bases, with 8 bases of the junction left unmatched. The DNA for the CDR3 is TGTGCCAGCAGGCTTCAGGGACAGGGGGAAACCGGGGAGCTGTTTTTT. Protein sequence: CASRLQGQGETGELFF.

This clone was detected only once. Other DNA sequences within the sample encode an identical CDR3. CDR3: CASSLGQVYEQYF. Written as DNA, the CDR3 is TGTGCCAGCAGCTTAGGACAGGTCTACGAGCAGTACTTC. The chain is built from TRBV7-9 and TRBJ2-7; maybe TRBD1 (6 bases). In germline, CDR1 is SEHNR, CDR2 FQNEAQ (reference sequence). V lost 1 base and J lost 3, with 7 bases in between. There are 13 residues in the CDR3.

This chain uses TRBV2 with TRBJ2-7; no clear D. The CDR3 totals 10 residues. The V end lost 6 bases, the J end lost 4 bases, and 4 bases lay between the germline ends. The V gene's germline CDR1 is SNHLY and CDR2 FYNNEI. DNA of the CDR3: TGTGCCAGCAGACTTTACGAGCAGTACTTC. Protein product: CASRLYEQYF. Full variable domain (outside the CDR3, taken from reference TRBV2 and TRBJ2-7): EPEVTQTPSHQVTQMGQEVILRCVPISNHLYFYWYRQILGQKVEFLVSFYNNEISEKSEIFDDQFSVERPDGSNFTLKIRSTKLEDSAMYFCASRLYEQYFGPGTRLTVT.

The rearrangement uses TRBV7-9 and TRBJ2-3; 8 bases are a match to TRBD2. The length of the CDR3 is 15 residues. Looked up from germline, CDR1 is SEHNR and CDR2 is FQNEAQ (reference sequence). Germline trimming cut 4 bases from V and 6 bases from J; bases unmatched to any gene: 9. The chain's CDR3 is CASSYGLAASDTQYF. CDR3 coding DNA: TGTGCCAGCAGCTACGGACTAGCAGCCAGCGATACGCAGTATTTT.

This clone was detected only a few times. Here the CDR3 DNA reads TGTGCCAGCAGCGCAAGACCGGGTTTTGTGGCGGGGTGGCAGTTCTTC. This codes for CASSARPGFVAGWQFF. The V call is TRBV14, the J call TRBJ2-1; weak D call: TRBD2 (6 bases). The germline V gene encodes CDR1 SGHDN and CDR2 FVKESK. The CDR3 contains 16 residues. V was trimmed by 5 bases and J by 12 bases, leaving 26 bases between them.

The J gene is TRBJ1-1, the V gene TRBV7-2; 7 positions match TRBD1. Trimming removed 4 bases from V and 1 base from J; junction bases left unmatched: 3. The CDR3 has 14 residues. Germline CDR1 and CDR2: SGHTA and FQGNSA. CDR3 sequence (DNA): TGTGCCAGCAGCTCCGACAGGGCGAACACTGAAGCTTTCTTT. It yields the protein CASSSDRANTEAFF.

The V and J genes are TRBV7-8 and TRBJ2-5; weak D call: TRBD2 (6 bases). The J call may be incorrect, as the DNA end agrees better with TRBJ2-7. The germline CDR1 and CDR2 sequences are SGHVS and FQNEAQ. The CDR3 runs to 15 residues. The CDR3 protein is CASSPGVAVAYEQYF. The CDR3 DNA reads TGTGCCAGCAGTCCCGGGGTAGCGGTGGCCTACGAGCAGTACTTC.

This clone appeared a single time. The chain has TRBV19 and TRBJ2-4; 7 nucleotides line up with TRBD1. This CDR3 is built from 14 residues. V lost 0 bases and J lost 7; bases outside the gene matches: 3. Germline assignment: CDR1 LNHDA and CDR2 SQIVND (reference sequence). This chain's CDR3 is CASSIEGGPNIQYF. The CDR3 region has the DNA TGTGCCAGTAGTATAGAAGGGGGCCCGAACATTCAGTACTTC.

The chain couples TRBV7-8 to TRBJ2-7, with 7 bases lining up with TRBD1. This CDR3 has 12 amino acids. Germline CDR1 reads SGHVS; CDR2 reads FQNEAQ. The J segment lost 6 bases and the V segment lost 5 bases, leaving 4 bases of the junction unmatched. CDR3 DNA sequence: TGTGCCAGCAGCATGGGGACAGCCGAGCAGTACTTC. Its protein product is CASSMGTAEQYF.

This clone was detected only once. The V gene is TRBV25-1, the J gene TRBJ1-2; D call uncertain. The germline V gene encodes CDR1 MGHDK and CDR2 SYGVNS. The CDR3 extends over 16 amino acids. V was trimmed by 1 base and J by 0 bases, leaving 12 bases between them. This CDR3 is CASSEFMSEANYGYTF. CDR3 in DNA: TGTGCCAGCAGTGAATTCATGTCCGAGGCTAACTATGGCTACACCTTC.

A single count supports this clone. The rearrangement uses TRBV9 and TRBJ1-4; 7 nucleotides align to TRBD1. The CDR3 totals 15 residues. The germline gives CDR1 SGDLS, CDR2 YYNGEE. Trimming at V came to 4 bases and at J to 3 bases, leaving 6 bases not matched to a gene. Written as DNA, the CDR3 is TGTGCCAGCAGCTCCCGGACAGGTCCTAATGAAAAACTGTTTTTT. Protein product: CASSSRTGPNEKLFF.

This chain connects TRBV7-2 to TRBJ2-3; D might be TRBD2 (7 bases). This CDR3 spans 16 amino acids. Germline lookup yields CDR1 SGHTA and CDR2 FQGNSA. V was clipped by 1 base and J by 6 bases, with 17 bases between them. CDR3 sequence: CASSLVGGGLVDTQYF. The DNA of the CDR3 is TGTGCCAGCAGCTTAGTGGGGGGGGGCCTGGTCGATACGCAGTATTTT.

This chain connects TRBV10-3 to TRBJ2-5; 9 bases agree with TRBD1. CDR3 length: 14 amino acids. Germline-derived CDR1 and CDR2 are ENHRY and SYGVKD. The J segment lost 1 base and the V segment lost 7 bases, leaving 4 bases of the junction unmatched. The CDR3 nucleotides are TGTGCCATCATGGGGACAGGGACCCAAGAGACCCAGTACTTC. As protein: CAIMGTGTQETQYF.

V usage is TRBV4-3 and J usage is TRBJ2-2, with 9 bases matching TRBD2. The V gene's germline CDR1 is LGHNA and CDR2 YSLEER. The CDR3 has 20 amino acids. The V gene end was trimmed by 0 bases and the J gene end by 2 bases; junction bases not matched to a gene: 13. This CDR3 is CASSQEPGLAGDLNTGELFF. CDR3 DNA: TGCGCCAGCAGCCAAGAACCTGGATTAGCGGGAGACCTCAACACCGGGGAGCTGTTTTTT.

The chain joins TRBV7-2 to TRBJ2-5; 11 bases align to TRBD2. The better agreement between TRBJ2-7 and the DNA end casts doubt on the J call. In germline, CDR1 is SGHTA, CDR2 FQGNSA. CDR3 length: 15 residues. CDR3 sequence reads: CASSLGTSGTYEQYF. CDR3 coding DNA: TGTGCCAGCAGCCTAGGGACTAGCGGAACCTACGAGCAGTACTTC.

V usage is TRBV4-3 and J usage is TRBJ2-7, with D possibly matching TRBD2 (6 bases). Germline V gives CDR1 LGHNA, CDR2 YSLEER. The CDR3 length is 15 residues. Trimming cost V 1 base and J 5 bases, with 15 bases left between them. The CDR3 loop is CASSQGRVTTDEQYF. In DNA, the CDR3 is TGCGCCAGCAGCCAAGGGAGGGTGACTACGGACGAGCAGTACTTC.

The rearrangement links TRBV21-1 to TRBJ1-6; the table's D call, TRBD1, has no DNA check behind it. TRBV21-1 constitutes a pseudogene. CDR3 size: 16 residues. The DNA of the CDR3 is TGTGCCCCCTCACCGGGACAGTCACAAAATAATTCACCCCTCCACTTT. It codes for CAPSPGQSQNNSPLHF.

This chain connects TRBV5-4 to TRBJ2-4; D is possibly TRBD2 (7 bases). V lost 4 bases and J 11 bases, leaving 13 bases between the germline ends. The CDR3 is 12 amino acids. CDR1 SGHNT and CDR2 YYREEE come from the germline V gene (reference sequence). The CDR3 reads CASSPRGGVQYF. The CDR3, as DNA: TGTGCCAGCAGCCCGAGGGGGGGCGTTCAGTACTTC.

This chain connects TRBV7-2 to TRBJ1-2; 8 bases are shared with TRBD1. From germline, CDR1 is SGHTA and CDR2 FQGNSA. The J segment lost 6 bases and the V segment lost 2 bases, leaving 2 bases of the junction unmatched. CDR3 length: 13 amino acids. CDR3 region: CASSLQGADGYTF. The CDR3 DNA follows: TGTGCCAGCAGCTTACAGGGGGCGGATGGCTACACCTTC. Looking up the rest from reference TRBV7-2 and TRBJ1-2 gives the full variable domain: GAGVSQSPSNKVTEKGKDVELRCDPISGHTALYWYRQSLGQGLEFLIYFQGNSAPDKSGLPSDRFSAERTGGSVSTLTIQRTQQEDSAVYLCASSLQGADGYTFGSGTRLTVV.

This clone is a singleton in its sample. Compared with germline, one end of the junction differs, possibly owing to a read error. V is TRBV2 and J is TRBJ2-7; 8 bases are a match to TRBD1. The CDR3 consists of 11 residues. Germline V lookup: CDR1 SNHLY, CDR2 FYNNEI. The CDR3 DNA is TGTGCCAGCAGTTGGACAGGGACTTCTTTCTTC. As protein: CASSWTGTSFF.

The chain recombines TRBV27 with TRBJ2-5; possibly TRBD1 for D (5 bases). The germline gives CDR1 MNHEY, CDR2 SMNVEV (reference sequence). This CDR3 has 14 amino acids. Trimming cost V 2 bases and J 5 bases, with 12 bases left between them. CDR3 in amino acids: CASSLGQGRETQYF. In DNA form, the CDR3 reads TGTGCCAGCAGTTTAGGTCAGGGAAGGGAGACCCAGTACTTC.

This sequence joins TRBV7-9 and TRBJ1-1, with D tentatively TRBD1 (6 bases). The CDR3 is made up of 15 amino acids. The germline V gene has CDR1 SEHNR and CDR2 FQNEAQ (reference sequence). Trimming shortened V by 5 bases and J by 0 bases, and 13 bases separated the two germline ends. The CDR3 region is CASSPRTGMNTEAFF. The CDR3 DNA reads TGTGCCAGCAGCCCCAGAACAGGGATGAACACTGAAGCTTTCTTT.

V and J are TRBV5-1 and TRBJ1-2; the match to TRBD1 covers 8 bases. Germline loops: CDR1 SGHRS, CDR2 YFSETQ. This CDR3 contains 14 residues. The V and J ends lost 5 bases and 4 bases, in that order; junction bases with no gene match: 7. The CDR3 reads CASRMDRAVYGYTF. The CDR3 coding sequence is TGCGCCAGCAGAATGGACAGGGCTGTCTATGGCTACACCTTC. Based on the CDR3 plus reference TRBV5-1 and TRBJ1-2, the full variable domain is KAGVTQTPRYLIKTRGQQVTLSCSPISGHRSVSWYQQTPGQGLQFLFEYFSETQRNKGNFPGRFSGRQFSNSRSEMNVSTLELGDSALYLCASRMDRAVYGYTFGSGTRLTVV.

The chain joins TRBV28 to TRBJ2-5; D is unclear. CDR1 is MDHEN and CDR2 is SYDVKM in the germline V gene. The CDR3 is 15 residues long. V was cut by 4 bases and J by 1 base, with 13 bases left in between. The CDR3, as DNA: TGTGCCAGCAGTTCCGGTCAGGCGTCCCAAGAGACCCAGTACTTC. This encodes CASSSGQASQETQYF.